Listed below are T cell receptor beta chains from one sample, sequenced in a study of blood T cell repertoires in COVID-19. Libraries were prepared by immunoSEQ multiplex PCR; TCRdb keeps only in-frame clonotypes and omits some of them. The sample holds 150,000 to 200,000 clones, 89% seen once. The source material was PBMCs or T cells enriched from blood (not recorded which). The source is a woman aged 18-30 years who had recovered from COVID-19. Each CDR3 is given with its conserved first and last residue. A D gene is named only where the DNA matches it firmly. Clone size, where shown, is once, few, many, or a class for clones that have expanded.

CDR3 DNA: TGTGCCAGTAGTATGCTCGGCGGAAGCACAGATACGCAGTATTTT; CDR3 protein: CASSMLGGSTDTQYF; J gene: TRBJ2-3; clone size: -; V gene: TRBV19; D gene: -
CDR3 DNA: TGTGCCAGCAGTTACGGGACAGGGCACACAGATACGCAGTATTTT; CDR3 protein: CASSYGTGHTDTQYF; J gene: TRBJ2-3; clone size: -; V gene: TRBV6-2/TRBV6-3; D gene: TRBD1
CDR3 DNA: TGTGCCAGCAGTTTAACAGGGTTTGGTGAAAAACTGTTTTTT; CDR3 protein: CASSLTGFGEKLFF; J gene: TRBJ1-4; clone size: -; V gene: TRBV27; D gene: -
CDR3 DNA: TGTGCCAGCAGTGATCCAGGGGGAGCAACTGAAGCTTTCTTT; CDR3 protein: CASSDPGGATEAFF; J gene: TRBJ1-1; clone size: few; V gene: TRBV27; D gene: TRBD1
CDR3 DNA: TGTGCCAGCAGCCAACCGGCGGCCTACTACGAGCAGTACTTC; CDR3 protein: CASSQPAAYYEQYF; J gene: TRBJ2-7; clone size: few; V gene: TRBV6-2/TRBV6-3; D gene: -
CDR3 DNA: TGTGCCAGCAGGCCACACAGGGTTGGCTACACCTTC; CDR3 protein: CASRPHRVGYTF; J gene: TRBJ1-2; clone size: -; V gene: TRBV28; D gene: -
CDR3 DNA: TGTGCCAGCAGTTTAGGACAGAGGTACGAGCAGTACTTC; CDR3 protein: CASSLGQRYEQYF; J gene: TRBJ2-7; clone size: -; V gene: TRBV7-3; D gene: -
CDR3 DNA: TGTGCCAGCTCAGTAACAGGGTTGGATGGCTACACCTTC; CDR3 protein: CASSVTGLDGYTF; J gene: TRBJ1-2; clone size: -; V gene: TRBV18; D gene: -
CDR3 DNA: TGTGCCAGCACCGGGACAGGAGTGAACACCGGGGAGCTGTTTTTT; CDR3 protein: CASTGTGVNTGELFF; J gene: TRBJ2-2; clone size: -; V gene: TRBV21-1; D gene: -
CDR3 DNA: TGTGCCAGCAGTCCCGTAGCACAGGGGACTAACTATGGCTACACCTTC; CDR3 protein: CASSPVAQGTNYGYTF; J gene: TRBJ1-2; clone size: -; V gene: TRBV28; D gene: TRBD1
CDR3 DNA: TGTGCCAGCAGCTTAGTCGTACTAGCGGGATGGGCAGATACGCAGTATTTT; CDR3 protein: CASSLVVLAGWADTQYF; J gene: TRBJ2-3; clone size: -; V gene: TRBV11-3; D gene: TRBD2
CDR3 DNA: TGTGCCAGCAGCTTTGGACAGGCGAGGCAGCCCCAGCATTTT; CDR3 protein: CASSFGQARQPQHF; J gene: TRBJ1-5; clone size: -; V gene: TRBV5-5; D gene: TRBD1
CDR3 DNA: TGTGCCAGCAGTTTATACCCTAGCGGGAGAGGAGAGACCCAGTACTTC; CDR3 protein: CASSLYPSGRGETQYF; J gene: TRBJ2-5; clone size: -; V gene: TRBV27; D gene: TRBD2
CDR3 DNA: TGCGCCAGCAGTTGGGACATCCAAGAGACCCAGTACTTC; CDR3 protein: CASSWDIQETQYF; J gene: TRBJ2-5; clone size: once; V gene: TRBV5-1; D gene: -
CDR3 DNA: TGTGCCAGTAGTATAAATTCTGTGTCCGGAAACACCATATATTTT; CDR3 protein: CASSINSVSGNTIYF; J gene: TRBJ1-3; clone size: once; V gene: TRBV19; D gene: -
CDR3 DNA: TGTGCCAGCAGCTTAAGGGGGTCGGGACTAGCGGGAGATCCTAATGAGCAGTTCTTC; CDR3 protein: CASSLRGSGLAGDPNEQFF; J gene: TRBJ2-1; clone size: -; V gene: TRBV7-8; D gene: TRBD2
CDR3 DNA: TGTGCCAGCAGCCAAACAGGGGGCTACTATGGCTACACCTTC; CDR3 protein: CASSQTGGYYGYTF; J gene: TRBJ1-2; clone size: -; V gene: TRBV3-1/TRBV3-2; D gene: TRBD1
CDR3 DNA: TGTGCCAGCAGCTATCGCGGTTGGCTGTCCAATGAGCAGTTCTTC; CDR3 protein: CASSYRGWLSNEQFF; J gene: TRBJ2-1; clone size: -; V gene: TRBV7-2; D gene: -